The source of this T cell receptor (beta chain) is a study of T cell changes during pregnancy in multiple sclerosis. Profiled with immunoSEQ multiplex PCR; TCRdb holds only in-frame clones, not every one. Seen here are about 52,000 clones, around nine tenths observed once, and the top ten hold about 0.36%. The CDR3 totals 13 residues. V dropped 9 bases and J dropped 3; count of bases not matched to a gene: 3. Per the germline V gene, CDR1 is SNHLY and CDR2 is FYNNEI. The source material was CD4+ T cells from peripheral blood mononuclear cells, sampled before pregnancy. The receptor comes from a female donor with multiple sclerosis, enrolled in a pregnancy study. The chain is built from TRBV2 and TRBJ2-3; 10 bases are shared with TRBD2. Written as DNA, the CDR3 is TGTGCCAGTCTAGCGGGGGAGACAGATACGCAGTATTTT. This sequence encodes CASLAGETDTQYF.